A selection of T cell receptor beta chains follows, all from one sample in a study of beta chain features in type 1 diabetes. The table came from immunoSEQ multiplex PCR; TCRdb's copy has only in-frame clones and leaves some out. The sample holds 130,000 or so clones, roughly 17% seen once. Sequenced material: central memory CD4+ T cells from blood. The receptors shown here come from a man between 18 and 35 years old with type 1 diabetes. Both conserved end residues are part of each CDR3. D genes are given only for firm matches. The size entry is marked missing in some rows and otherwise reads once, few, many or a size class.

D gene	clone size	V gene	J gene	CDR3 DNA	CDR3 protein
TRBD2	-	TRBV29-1	TRBJ2-4	TGCAGCGTGGGGGGAGGGGCCTTTGCCAAAAACATTCAGTACTTC	CSVGGGAFAKNIQYF
TRBD2	-	TRBV9	TRBJ2-1	TGTGCCAGCAGCGTAGGAGCGGGGGCCTACAATGAGCAGTTCTTC	CASSVGAGAYNEQFF
-	few	TRBV19	TRBJ2-1	TGTGCCAGCTCCCCTTACAGGTCCCGGTCCTACAATGAGCAGTTCTTC	CASSPYRSRSYNEQFF
-	few	TRBV7-2	TRBJ1-2	TGTGCCAGCAGCTTAGCCGGACTCTATGGCTACACCTTC	CASSLAGLYGYTF
TRBD2	many	TRBV7-2	TRBJ2-1	TGTGCCAGCACCGGCCGGGACTATTTCAATGAGCAGTTCTTC	CASTGRDYFNEQFF
-	-	TRBV14	TRBJ1-1	TGTGCCAGCAGCCAAGTGGGTTCCACTGAAGCTTTCTTT	CASSQVGSTEAFF
TRBD1	few	TRBV9	TRBJ1-1	TGTGCCAGCAGCTCGGGACAGTTTCCGGACACTGAAGCTTTCTTT	CASSSGQFPDTEAFF
TRBD2	few	TRBV5-1	TRBJ2-1	TGCGCCAGCAGCTCTCTGACTAGCGGGAATGATAATGAGCAGTTCTTC	CASSSLTSGNDNEQFF
-	-	TRBV4-2	TRBJ1-4	TGTGCCAGCAGCCAAGATTACCAGGAATATGAAAAACTGTTTTTT	CASSQDYQEYEKLFF
-	many	TRBV29-1	TRBJ2-1	TGCAGCGCCGGCCACAGAGGAACCTACAATGAGCAGTTCTTC	CSAGHRGTYNEQFF
-	few	TRBV7-9	TRBJ2-5	TGTGCCACCAGAGAAGGAAACCAAGAGACCCAGTACTTC	CATREGNQETQYF
-	-	TRBV7-6	TRBJ2-1	TGTGCCAGCAGCTTAGCGCAAGGGGGGGCGCAGTTCTTC	CASSLAQGGAQFF